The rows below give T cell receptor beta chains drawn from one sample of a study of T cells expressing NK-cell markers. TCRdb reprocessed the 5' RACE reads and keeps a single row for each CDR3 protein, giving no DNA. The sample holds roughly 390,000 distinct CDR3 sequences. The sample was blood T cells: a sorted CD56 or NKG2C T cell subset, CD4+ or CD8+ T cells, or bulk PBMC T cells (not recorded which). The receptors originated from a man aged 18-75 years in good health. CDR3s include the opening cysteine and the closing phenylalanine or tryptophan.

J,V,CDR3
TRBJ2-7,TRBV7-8,CASSLGGYRSYEQYF
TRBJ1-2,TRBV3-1,CASSQRDRGHINYGYTF
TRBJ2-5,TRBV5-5,CASSLGELAGGQETQYF
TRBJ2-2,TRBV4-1,CASSQVDMGFLTGELFF
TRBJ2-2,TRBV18,CASSSAGQIYTGELFF
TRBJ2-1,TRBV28,CASSFFAAGSSNEQFF
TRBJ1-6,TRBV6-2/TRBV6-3,CASSPWTGDRPWSSYNSPLHF
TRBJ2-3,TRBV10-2,CASRVAGGITDTQYF
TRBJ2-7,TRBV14,CASSQQRGTYEQYF
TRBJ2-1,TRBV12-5,CASGLTAVSAEQFF
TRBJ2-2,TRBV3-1,CASSPGTVPDTGELFF
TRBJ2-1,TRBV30,CAWSLWGPYNEQFF
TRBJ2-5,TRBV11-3,CASSRGRTSGQETQYF
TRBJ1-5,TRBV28,CASSRNRDNQPQHF
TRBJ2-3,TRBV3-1,CASSQQGAMADTQYF
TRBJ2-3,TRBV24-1,CATSVQSGGAVDTQYF
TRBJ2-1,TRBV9,CASSVEGLAHEQFF
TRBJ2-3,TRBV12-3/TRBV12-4,CASSLKAGAFTDTQYF
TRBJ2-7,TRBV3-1,CASSQTSGGAVEQYF
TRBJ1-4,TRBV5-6,CASSLRAGTNEKLFF
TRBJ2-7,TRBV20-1,CSATRGDRRFEQYF
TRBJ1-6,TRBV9,CASSVSENSPLHF
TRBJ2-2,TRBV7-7,CASSSRSNTGELFF
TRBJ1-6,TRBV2,CASRTGQGRDSPLHF
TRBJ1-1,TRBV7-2,CASSARTGIPEAFF
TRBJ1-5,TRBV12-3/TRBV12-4,CASSKGQVSNQPQHF
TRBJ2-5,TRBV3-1,CASSQEGGTRGWETQYF
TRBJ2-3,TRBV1,CTSSQFVGTGARVTDTQYF
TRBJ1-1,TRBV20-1,CSAQTGLNTENTEAFF
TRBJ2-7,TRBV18,CASSPRRDRATYEQYF
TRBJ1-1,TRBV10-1,CASIRSTEAFF
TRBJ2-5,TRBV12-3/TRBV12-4,CASSLAGGGMGETQYF
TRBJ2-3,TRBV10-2,CASSESRRITQYF
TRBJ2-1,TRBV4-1,CASSRTGTGTNEQFF
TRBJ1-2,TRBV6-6,CASRSQYGYTF
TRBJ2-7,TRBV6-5,CASSSRTGFEQYF
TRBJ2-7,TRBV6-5,CASSYSAPPTSYEQYF
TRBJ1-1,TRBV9,CASSVEGRVNTEAFF
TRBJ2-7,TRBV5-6,CASSLVRGIKNYEQYF
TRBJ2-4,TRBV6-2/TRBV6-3,CASSYSSGGAQNIQYF
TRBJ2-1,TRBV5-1,CASSPQGGFEQFF
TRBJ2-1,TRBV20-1,CSALQRDSGGARTYNEQFF
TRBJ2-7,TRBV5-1,CASGLQGPYYEQYF
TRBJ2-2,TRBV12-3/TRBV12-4,CASRDRLGTGELFF